The rows below give T cell receptor beta chains drawn from one sample of a study of cytomegalovirus exposure and HLA in healthy donors. Measured with immunoSEQ multiplex PCR; TCRdb has only the in-frame clones, and not every one. Among around 220,000 clones listed, 60% to 85% were seen once. The specimen sequenced was PBMCs. The receptors here all came from a middle-aged man in good health and CMV-seronegative. CDR3s include the opening cysteine and the closing phenylalanine or tryptophan. D genes are given only for firm matches. The listing skips clone size in some rows; elsewhere it reads once, few, many or a size class.

J,size,D,V,DNA,CDR3
TRBJ2-3,.,TRBD1,TRBV10-3,TGTGCCAGCCTACCGACAGGGGTCGGCACAGATACGCAGTATTTT,CASLPTGVGTDTQYF
TRBJ2-3,.,.,TRBV7-2,TGTGCCAGCAGCTCAATTACAGGGCACACAGATACGCAGTATTTT,CASSSITGHTDTQYF
TRBJ2-7,.,TRBD2,TRBV4-2,TGTGCCAGCAGCCCCTCACCAGCGGGACCGACCTACGAGCAGTACTTC,CASSPSPAGPTYEQYF
TRBJ1-2,.,TRBD1,TRBV5-1,TGCGCCAGCAGCTTGGCCTATGGGACAGTGGGGGCTGACTATGGCTACACCTTC,CASSLAYGTVGADYGYTF
TRBJ2-3,.,.,TRBV5-4,TGTGCCAGCAGTCGTCTTCGGGCAGGGGAAGGGTCCACAGATACGCAGTATTTT,CASSRLRAGEGSTDTQYF
TRBJ1-4,.,.,TRBV2,TGTGCCAGCAGTCAAGCTACAGGGTACAGTGAAAAACTGTTTTTT,CASSQATGYSEKLFF
TRBJ1-2,.,TRBD1,TRBV2,TGTGCCAGCCTTGAGGGACAGAGCAACTATGGCTACACCTTC,CASLEGQSNYGYTF
TRBJ2-1,.,TRBD2,TRBV7-6,TGTGCCAGCAGCTTATTGGGGGGGATGACGAGCTCCTACAATGAGCAGTTCTTC,CASSLLGGMTSSYNEQFF
TRBJ2-5,.,.,TRBV4-1,TGCGCCAGCAGCTACGACAGGTTAGAGGGGGAGACCCAGTACTTC,CASSYDRLEGETQYF
TRBJ1-1,.,.,TRBV19,TGTGCCACAAAACAGGGGAACACTGAAGCTTTCTTT,CATKQGNTEAFF
TRBJ2-7,.,.,TRBV9,TGTGCCAGCAGCGTAGGAGTAAAGGGGTTCTACGAGCAGTACTTC,CASSVGVKGFYEQYF
TRBJ1-1,once,.,TRBV6-6,TGTGCCAGCGATCCGACTGAGTACGGAAACACTGAAGCTTTCTTT,CASDPTEYGNTEAFF
TRBJ1-4,.,.,TRBV19,TGTGCCAGTAGCCAGGCCGTACAGAATGAAAAACTGTTTTTT,CASSQAVQNEKLFF
TRBJ1-1,.,.,TRBV7-2,TGTGCCAGCAGCTTAGGAGCGATCTACGGAACTGAAGCTTTCTTT,CASSLGAIYGTEAFF
TRBJ1-2,.,.,TRBV6-1,TGTGCCAGCAGTACTAACGGGGGTCAGGGCTACACCTTC,CASSTNGGQGYTF
TRBJ2-3,.,TRBD2,TRBV7-8,TGTGCCAGCAGCTCAGTAGCGGGAGTAATGTATTTT,CASSSVAGVMYF
TRBJ1-1,.,TRBD1,TRBV5-1,TGCGCCAGCAGCTCCGGGACAGGGGCGACTGAAGCTTTCTTT,CASSSGTGATEAFF
TRBJ2-7,.,.,TRBV7-8,TGTGCCAGCAGCTTAGGTAGCAGCTCCTACGAGCAGTACTTC,CASSLGSSSYEQYF
TRBJ2-7,.,.,TRBV4-1,TGCGCCAGCAGCCAAGGCAGGGGGGCCTACGAGCAGTACTTC,CASSQGRGAYEQYF
TRBJ2-1,.,.,TRBV7-2,TGTGCCAGCAGCTTAGGAGCGGGTAGTTACAATGAGCAGTTCTTC,CASSLGAGSYNEQFF
TRBJ1-2,.,.,TRBV5-4,TGTGCCAGCAGCTTGGAGAGCCAGGTCTATGGCTACACCTTC,CASSLESQVYGYTF
TRBJ1-1,.,TRBD1,TRBV18,TGTGCCAGCTCACCTAGAGGACAGGGTGAAGCTTTCTTT,CASSPRGQGEAFF
TRBJ2-7,.,TRBD1,TRBV4-2,TGTGCCAGCAGCCAAGACTACTCCGGGACAGCGTACGAGCAGTACTTC,CASSQDYSGTAYEQYF
TRBJ2-7,.,.,TRBV10-3,TGTGCCACCCAAGACAGGTCTGGATCCTACGAGCAGTACTTC,CATQDRSGSYEQYF
TRBJ2-1,.,.,TRBV5-1,TGCGCCAGCAGCTGGAAGGATAGCGGAGGTAGCTCCTACAATGAGCAGTTCTTC,CASSWKDSGGSSYNEQFF
TRBJ2-2,few,.,TRBV5-1,TGCGCCAGCAGCTTGGATAGTTCGGGGGAGCTGTTTTTT,CASSLDSSGELFF
TRBJ2-1,.,TRBD1,TRBV7-7,TGTGCCAGCAGCTTCACGACAGGGGCCAATGAGCAGTTCTTC,CASSFTTGANEQFF